This TCR beta chain originates from a study of blood T cell repertoires in COVID-19. As originally analysed: Reference gene primer amplification in the assay estimated nucleated cell counts. Clones were sequenced by immunoSEQ multiplex PCR, and TCRdb holds only the in-frame ones, with some missing. V and J calls and clone size are those listed in that table; D and trimming were worked out from the DNA. Counted here are 200,000 or so clones, about 85% occurring once; the ten biggest clones make up under 3%. Assignments of participants to cohorts depended upon their own reported clinical history. Among Cohort 3 donors, those recovered had two negative PCRs, clearance, or symptom resolution. The CDR3 covers 12 residues. Deletions cut 1 base from V and 11 bases from J, with 9 bases between.

This receptor was identified in a woman aged 25 to 39 who had recovered from COVID-19. The V call is TRBV12-3 or TRBV12-4, the J call TRBJ1-5, with D perhaps matching TRBD1 (5 bases). The sequenced sample was PBMCs or T cells enriched from blood (not recorded which). The CDR3 DNA sequence: TGTGCCAGCAGTTTAGGGGGGGGGTCCCAGCATTTT. This encodes CASSLGGGSQHF.